Each of the 21 T cell receptor beta chains below was sequenced from the same sample in a study of blood T cell repertoires in COVID-19 (dated by TCRdb to the early 2020s). Libraries were made using the immunoSEQ multiplex PCR assay. TCRdb provides this immuneACCESS table in a form limited to in-frame rearrangements. Some clones are lacking; in checked studies, under half of them reflect an unresolved V gene, and why the rest are absent is not known. The sample table shows around 110,000 clones, and 70% to 90% are seen once. 4.5% to 6% of the sample belongs to the ten largest clones. Material: peripheral blood. These receptors came from a man in his forties with active or convalescent COVID-19.

The gene calls are TRBV7-3 and TRBJ2-2; D perhaps matches TRBD1 (5 bases). Trimming pared 5 bases from V and 4 bases from J, leaving 14 bases between. Germline V gene lookup returns CDR1 SGHTA and CDR2 FQGTGA. The CDR3 contains 15 residues. The CDR3 bases are TGTGCCAGCAGCCCTCAGGGTTTCGGCACCGGGGAGCTGTTTTTT. Translation: CASSPQGFGTGELFF.

The J gene is TRBJ2-7, the V gene TRBV7-9, with 8 bases matching TRBD1. The junction had 8 bases not matched to a gene; V was cut back by 5 bases and J by 2 bases. Germline V gene sequence: CDR1 SEHNR, CDR2 FQNEAQ (reference sequence). The CDR3 is 15 residues long. The CDR3 sequence is CASSPQGQVPYEQYF. CDR3 nucleotides: TGTGCCAGCAGCCCACAGGGACAGGTTCCCTACGAGCAGTACTTC. Full variable domain (rest looked up from reference TRBV7-9 and TRBJ2-7): DTGVSQNPRHKITKRGQNVTFRCDPISEHNRLYWYRQTLGQGPEFLTYFQNEAQLEKSRLLSDRFSAERPKGSFSTLEIQRTEQGDSAMYLCASSPQGQVPYEQYFGPGTRLTVT.

The genes are TRBV6-2 or TRBV6-3 and TRBJ2-7; TRBD2 aligns across 7 bases. CDR3 length: 16 residues. Germline V lookup: CDR1 MNHEY, CDR2 SVGEGT. V gave up 4 bases and J gave up 2 bases; unmatched junction bases: 11. The CDR3: CASSSLSSGVTYEQYF. The CDR3 bases are TGTGCCAGCAGTTCTCTCTCGAGCGGGGTCACCTACGAGCAGTACTTC.

The V call is TRBV28, the J call TRBJ2-7, with 14 bases aligning to TRBD2. The ends lost 4 bases at V and 3 bases at J; junction bases unmatched: 11. The CDR3 runs 18 residues. Germline loops: CDR1 MDHEN, CDR2 SYDVKM. CDR3 protein: CASSSNRGTSGSFYEQYF. In DNA form, the CDR3 reads TGTGCCAGCAGTTCAAACCGCGGGACTAGCGGGAGTTTCTACGAGCAGTACTTC.

The chain carries TRBV12-3 or TRBV12-4 and TRBJ2-7; tentative D call: TRBD2 (6 bases). V was trimmed by 6 bases and J by 4 bases, leaving 13 bases between them. This CDR3 comprises 13 residues. The chain's CDR3 is CASSPGGPYEQYF. CDR3 bases: TGTGCCAGCAGCCCTGGAGGGCCGTACGAGCAGTACTTC.

The chain is built from TRBV2 and TRBJ1-1, with D perhaps TRBD1 (5 bases). The CDR3 runs to 15 residues. V gave up 4 bases and J gave up 5 bases, with 17 bases separating them. Germline CDR1 reads SNHLY; CDR2 reads FYNNEI. The CDR3 sequence is CASSGARGTWTEAFF. The CDR3 nucleotides are TGTGCCAGCAGTGGGGCGCGGGGCACGTGGACTGAAGCTTTCTTT. Based on the CDR3 plus reference TRBV2 and TRBJ1-1, the full variable domain is EPEVTQTPSHQVTQMGQEVILRCVPISNHLYFYWYRQILGQKVEFLVSFYNNEISEKSEIFDDQFSVERPDGSNFTLKIRSTKLEDSAMYFCASSGARGTWTEAFFGQGTRLTVV.

With regard to this clone: At one boundary the junction diverges from the germline segment, which might be a read error. The chain joins TRBV5-6 to TRBJ2-7; possibly TRBD2 for D (6 bases). The germline gives CDR1 SGHDT, CDR2 YYEEEE. The CDR3 is made up of 13 amino acids. CDR3 sequence: CVSSLTRFYEQYF. The CDR3 DNA follows: TGTGTCAGCAGCCTGACTAGATTTTACGAGCAGTACTTC.

V usage is TRBV30 and J usage is TRBJ2-1, with 10 bases lining up with TRBD2. V was clipped by 0 bases and J by 6 bases; unmatched bases: 5. The CDR3 runs to 15 residues. From germline, CDR1 is GTSNPN and CDR2 SVGIG (reference sequence). The CDR3 sequence is CAWSVLAGVSNEQFF. The CDR3 nucleotides read TGTGCCTGGAGTGTTCTAGCGGGAGTCTCCAATGAGCAGTTCTTC.

This chain links TRBV7-2 with TRBJ2-2, with 8 bases fitting TRBD2. Germline CDR1 SGHTA, CDR2 FQGNSA. Losses at the gene ends were 5 bases for V and 0 bases for J; bases not matched to a gene: 5. The CDR3 totals 16 residues. CDR3 region: CASSQLAGTNTGELFF. The CDR3 DNA reads as TGTGCCAGCAGCCAGTTAGCGGGAACGAACACCGGGGAGCTGTTTTTT. The whole variable domain, remainder taken from reference TRBV7-2 and TRBJ2-2, is GAGVSQSPSNKVTEKGKDVELRCDPISGHTALYWYRQSLGQGLEFLIYFQGNSAPDKSGLPSDRFSAERTGGSVSTLTIQRTQQEDSAVYLCASSQLAGTNTGELFFGEGSRLTVL.

This sequence joins TRBV27 and TRBJ2-7, with TRBD2 identical over 8 bases. Germline loops: CDR1 MNHEY, CDR2 SMNVEV (reference sequence). There are 15 residues in the CDR3. The trim removed 3 bases at V and 4 bases at J, leaving 8 bases unmatched. The CDR3 reads CASSLDGRAQYEQYF. In DNA form, the CDR3 reads TGTGCCAGCAGTTTGGACGGGAGGGCCCAGTACGAGCAGTACTTC.

V gene TRBV3-1 (or the pseudogene TRBV3-2) combines with J gene TRBJ1-2, with a tentative D call TRBD1 (5 bases). Germline V gives CDR1 LGHDT, CDR2 YNNKEL (reference sequence). CDR3 length equals 15 residues. The ends were cut back, 5 bases at V and 8 bases at J, with 21 bases in the middle. CDR3 nucleotides: TGTGCCAGCAGCTCCGGAGCTTGGGGGGTGCAAGGCTACACCTTC. It codes for CASSSGAWGVQGYTF.

The gene calls are TRBV9 and TRBJ2-7; a weak D match, TRBD1 (6 bases). This CDR3 is 15 amino acids long. The V gene's germline CDR1 is SGDLS and CDR2 YYNGEE. Trimming pared 1 base from V and 1 base from J, leaving 12 bases between. CDR3 DNA: TGTGCCAGCAGCGTATACCCGGACAGTTCCTACGAGCAGTACTTC. Residues: CASSVYPDSSYEQYF.

V usage is TRBV5-1 and J usage is TRBJ2-5; D perhaps matches TRBD2 (6 bases). This CDR3 is 15 amino acids long. Per the germline V gene, CDR1 is SGHRS and CDR2 is YFSETQ. Between the trimmed V and J ends, which lost 1 base and 2 bases, there was a span of 12 bases. The CDR3 sequence: CASSLISGPQETQYF. CDR3 sequence (DNA): TGCGCCAGCAGCTTGATTAGCGGACCGCAAGAGACCCAGTACTTC. Filled out from reference TRBV5-1 and TRBJ2-5, the complete variable domain reads KAGVTQTPRYLIKTRGQQVTLSCSPISGHRSVSWYQQTPGQGLQFLFEYFSETQRNKGNFPGRFSGRQFSNSRSEMNVSTLELGDSALYLCASSLISGPQETQYFGPGTRLLVL.

V usage is TRBV14 and J usage is TRBJ2-3; D gene ambiguous. The CDR3 is 11 amino acids. V shed 2 bases and J shed 7 bases, with 4 bases lying between them. CDR1 is SGHDN and CDR2 is FVKESK in the germline V gene. The CDR3 DNA follows: TGTGCCAGCAGCCAACTTTATACGCAGTATTTT. Encoded protein: CASSQLYTQYF.

V gene TRBV5-1 combines with J gene TRBJ2-3; 7 bases match TRBD2. This CDR3 region has 15 residues. Trimming removed 3 bases from V and 2 bases from J; junction bases left unmatched: 6. Germline CDR1 is SGHRS and CDR2 is YFSETQ. The CDR3: CASSSQAGSTDTQYF. The DNA of the CDR3 is TGCGCCAGCAGCTCTCAAGCGGGATCCACAGATACGCAGTATTTT.

V and J are TRBV5-5 and TRBJ1-5, with a tentative D call TRBD1 (5 bases). CDR1 is SGHKS and CDR2 is YYEKEE in the germline V gene (reference sequence). This CDR3 comprises 14 residues. V lost 3 bases and J 3 bases, leaving 10 bases between the germline ends. The CDR3 loop reads CASSWGLDNQPQHF. In nucleotides, the CDR3 is TGTGCCAGCAGCTGGGGACTGGACAATCAGCCCCAGCATTTT.

The chain employs TRBV7-8 and TRBJ2-1; 9 bases are a match to TRBD2. V trimming: 4 bases; J trimming: 3 bases; junction bases outside the gene matches: 7. The germline V gene has CDR1 SGHVS and CDR2 FQNEAQ. This CDR3 comprises 16 residues. CDR3 sequence (DNA): TGTGCCAGCAGCTCCACTCTAGCGGGAATCTACAATGAGCAGTTCTTC. It is translated as CASSSTLAGIYNEQFF.

The chain employs TRBV19 and TRBJ1-2; 9 positions match TRBD1. CDR1 is LNHDA, CDR2 SQIVND, per germline (reference sequence). The CDR3 is made up of 14 amino acids. Germline trimming cut 6 bases from V and 7 bases from J; bases unmatched to any gene: 9. The CDR3 DNA follows: TGTGCCAGTAGCCCGACAGGGGGTGCACGTGGCTACACCTTC. The encoded protein is CASSPTGGARGYTF.

This clone was observed a handful of times. The V gene is TRBV6-5, the J gene TRBJ2-7; 9 bases are a match to TRBD1. The germline V gene has CDR1 MNHEY and CDR2 SVGAGI. CDR3 length equals 11 residues. V shed 7 bases and J 6 bases; nucleotides not matched to a gene: 1. The CDR3 DNA is TGTGCCAGCACGACAGGGGGCGAGCAGTACTTC. Translation: CASTTGGEQYF.

V is TRBV6-2 or TRBV6-3 and J is TRBJ1-1; the D gene is possibly TRBD1 (5 bases). The CDR3 sequence is 14 residues long. Germline V gene lookup returns CDR1 MNHEY and CDR2 SVGEGT. With 5 bases removed from V and 10 bases from J, the gap between germline ends came to 20 bases. CDR3 DNA: TGTGCCAGCAGTCATTCCCAGGGTATGGGTAGAGCTTTCTTT. The encoded protein is CASSHSQGMGRAFF.

CDR3 DNA sequence: TGTGCCAGCAGTGAAGCGGAGGGGAGGGCCAAAGATACGCAGTATTTT. This codes for CASSEAEGRAKDTQYF. This chain uses TRBV2 with TRBJ2-3, with 7 bases that match TRBD2. J lost 5 bases, V lost 0 bases, and 8 bases had no gene match. CDR3 length: 16 amino acids. Germline CDR1 reads SNHLY; CDR2 reads FYNNEI.